What follows are 23 T cell receptor beta chains derived from one specimen sequenced in a study of diagnostic markers for celiac disease. From its re-call of the reads, TCRdb lists each CDR3 protein once, without DNA. This table lists around 670 distinct CDR3 sequences. Sequenced sample: either unsorted cells or a sorted T cell fraction (not recorded which). The receptors were sampled from a human donor.

J is TRBJ2-1 and V is TRBV12-3 or TRBV12-4; with no DNA, the TCRdb D assignment of TRBD1 cannot be verified. This CDR3 has 17 amino acids. The CDR3 region is CASSPDPPKSSYNEQFF.

The V and J genes are TRBV30 and TRBJ2-2; TCRdb's assignment of TRBD2 cannot be checked, as there is no DNA. The CDR3 covers 15 residues. Germline-derived CDR1 and CDR2 are GTSNPN and SVGIG (reference sequence). The chain's CDR3 is CAWRRLAGGTGELFF.

The chain employs TRBV5-4 and TRBJ1-1; TCRdb calls TRBD1, which cannot be checked without DNA. Germline CDR1 is SGHNT and CDR2 is YYREEE (reference sequence). The CDR3 runs 14 residues. The CDR3: CASRQSEGGTEAFF.

The chain employs TRBV20-1 and TRBJ2-7; TCRdb gives TRBD2 as the D gene, but with no DNA this cannot be confirmed. CDR1 and CDR2 from the germline V gene are DFQATT and SNEGSKA (reference sequence). The CDR3 spans 14 residues. CDR3 in amino acids: CSARDREGTHEQYF.

The chain links TRBV7-3 to TRBJ2-3; TCRdb designates TRBD1, a call that cannot be tested without DNA. Germline V gene data show CDR1 as SGHTA and CDR2 as FQGTGA. The CDR3 has 15 residues. CDR3 protein: CASSGYGGATDTQYF. The full variable domain, with the rest looked up from reference TRBV7-3 and TRBJ2-3, is GAGVSQTPSNKVTEKGKYVELRCDPISGHTALYWYRQSLGQGPEFLIYFQGTGAADDSGLPNDRFFAVRPEGSVSTLKIQRTERGDSAVYLCASSGYGGATDTQYFGPGTRLTVL.

The chain recombines TRBV4-2 with TRBJ1-1. Germline-derived CDR1 and CDR2 are LGHNA and YNFKEQ. This CDR3 is 15 amino acids long. The CDR3 spells CASSQDQASWTEAFF.

The chain links TRBV20-1 to TRBJ2-3; TCRdb's D call of TRBD1 is untestable without DNA. This CDR3 is built from 15 residues. In germline, CDR1 is DFQATT, CDR2 SNEGSKA (reference sequence). This CDR3 reads CSASNPSDSTDTQYF.

This sequence joins TRBV25-1 and TRBJ2-2. CDR1 is MGHDK, CDR2 SYGVNS, per germline. This CDR3 region has 14 residues. The CDR3 sequence is CASSFGANTGELFF. Drawing the rest from reference TRBV25-1 and TRBJ2-2, the complete variable domain is EADIYQTPRYLVIGTGKKITLECSQTMGHDKMYWYQQDPGMELHLIHYSYGVNSTEKGDLSSESTVSRIRTEHFPLTLESARPSHTSQYLCASSFGANTGELFFGEGSRLTVL.

The chain uses TRBV10-3 and TRBJ1-3; no DNA is available, so the TRBD1 call from TCRdb remains unchecked. The CDR3 sequence is 15 residues long. CDR1 is ENHRY, CDR2 SYGVKD, per germline. CDR3 in amino acids: CAISESPDRENTIYF.

The rearrangement joins TRBV4-3 to TRBJ1-4; absent DNA, TCRdb's TRBD1 call cannot be checked. Germline values: CDR1 LGHNA, CDR2 YSLEER. The CDR3 runs to 12 residues. CDR3 loop: CASSDGGEKLFF.

This rearrangement joins TRBV20-1 to TRBJ1-4; TCRdb calls TRBD1, which cannot be checked without DNA. Germline CDR1 and CDR2: DFQATT and SNEGSKA (reference sequence). CDR3 length: 14 residues. The CDR3 loop reads CSAAPGVLNEKLFF.

The genes are TRBV28 and TRBJ1-2; as DNA is missing, the TRBD1 call by TCRdb cannot be tested. From germline, CDR1 is MDHEN and CDR2 SYDVKM. The CDR3 runs 16 residues. CDR3 residues: CASSLIPGTGKGGYTF.

This clonotype is called medium-sized (0.01 to 0.1%) based on its frequency. The rearrangement links TRBV4-3 to TRBJ1-6. This CDR3 comprises 16 residues. CDR1 and CDR2 (germline): LGHNA, YSLEER. The CDR3 reads CASSQDKGSYNSPLHF.

This clonotype is labeled medium-sized based on frequency. The chain has TRBV20-1 and TRBJ1-5; TCRdb indicates TRBD1, and absent DNA this call remains unverified. The germline V gene has CDR1 DFQATT and CDR2 SNEGSKA (reference sequence). There are 13 residues in the CDR3. The chain's CDR3 is CSASRGRNQPQHF.

The rearrangement joins TRBV5-1 to TRBJ1-1; TCRdb gives TRBD1 as the D gene, but with no DNA this cannot be confirmed. In germline, CDR1 is SGHRS, CDR2 YFSETQ. The CDR3 covers 15 residues. CDR3 protein: CASSQSDPGTGTTFF.

This clonotype counts as medium-sized by frequency. This CDR3 reads CASSFLASGSTDTQYF. This chain uses TRBV7-2 with TRBJ2-3; TCRdb calls TRBD2, which cannot be checked without DNA. Germline CDR1 is SGHTA and CDR2 is FQGNSA. The CDR3 totals 16 residues.

This clonotype counts as large by frequency. The rearrangement joins TRBV12-3 or TRBV12-4 to TRBJ1-2; TCRdb selects TRBD1, and the lack of DNA leaves this call unchecked. The CDR3 has 15 residues. The CDR3 sequence is CASTPMGDRVNGYTF.

Measured by frequency, this clonotype is medium-sized. This chain links TRBV15 with TRBJ1-4; with no DNA, the TCRdb D assignment of TRBD1 cannot be verified. Germline CDR1 LNHNV, CDR2 YYDKDF (reference sequence). This CDR3 has 11 amino acids. The CDR3 sequence is CATSRGTGLFF.

The chain is built from TRBV6-5 and TRBJ1-2. CDR3 length: 12 amino acids. Germline V gene lookup returns CDR1 MNHEY and CDR2 SVGAGI. CDR3 residues: CASTRRSEGYTF.

V and J are TRBV28 and TRBJ2-7; with no DNA, the TCRdb D assignment of TRBD2 cannot be verified. Germline V gives CDR1 MDHEN, CDR2 SYDVKM. The CDR3 has 17 residues. CDR3 in amino acids: CASSLPQTARLGYEQYF.

This rearrangement joins TRBV7-8 to TRBJ2-7; the TCRdb D gene call, TRBD2, has no DNA to confirm it. This CDR3 region has 13 residues. From germline, CDR1 is SGHVS and CDR2 FQNEAQ. CDR3 protein: CASSLLAGGEQYF.

This chain joins TRBV7-2 and TRBJ2-2. This CDR3 region has 12 residues. Germline V gives CDR1 SGHTA, CDR2 FQGNSA. The chain's CDR3 is CASSFFTGELFF.

This clonotype is hyperexpanded by frequency. J is TRBJ1-2 and V is TRBV20-1. The V gene's germline CDR1 is DFQATT and CDR2 SNEGSKA (reference sequence). The CDR3 extends over 12 amino acids. CDR3 protein: CSAIRAEYGYTF.